This is a list of T cell receptor beta chains from one sample in a study of memory CD4+ T cells and cytomegalovirus serostatus. TCRdb's copy holds only in-frame clones and misses some; the assay was immunoSEQ multiplex PCR. Of nearly 50,000 clones in the sample, about 77% are singletons; the top ten hold roughly 0.8%. Sequences were obtained from memory CD4+ T cells from blood. The receptors here all came from an adult in good health and CMV-seronegative. Both conserved end residues are part of each CDR3. D genes are given only for firm matches. Clone size is shown for a subset of rows, as once, few, many or a class of expanded clone.

>TRBJ2-3|15|NA|TRBV2|NA
TGTGCCAGCAGTGAAGCGGGGGGGCCCCCAGATACGCAGTATTTT
CASSEAGGPPDTQYF
>TRBJ1-3|14|NA|TRBV7-2|NA
TGTGCCAGCAGCTCCGGTAGGACTGGAAACACCATATATTTT
CASSSGRTGNTIYF
>TRBJ2-5|15|TRBD2|TRBV9|few
TGTGCCAGCAGCCGTAGGGGAGGGCCTCAAGAGACCCAGTACTTC
CASSRRGGPQETQYF
>TRBJ1-5|15|TRBD1|TRBV18|NA
TGTGCCAGCTCAAAGTCCCGAGGGACAGACCAGCCCCAGCATTTT
CASSKSRGTDQPQHF
>TRBJ2-4|12|NA|TRBV28|NA
TGTGCCAGCAGTTTAGAGGGCCACATTCAGTACTTC
CASSLEGHIQYF
>TRBJ1-2|18|NA|TRBV7-2|NA
TGTGCCAGCAGCTTAGTTTACAGGGAACAGAACAATAACTATGGCTACACCTTC
CASSLVYREQNNNYGYTF
>TRBJ2-1|13|NA|TRBV6-5|NA
TGTGCCAGCAGTTACTCCGGGGTCACGGGGCAGTTCTTC
CASSYSGVTGQFF
>TRBJ1-1|15|NA|TRBV2|NA
TGTGCCAGCAGTGAAGCGGTATTTGGGGACACTGAAGCTTTCTTT
CASSEAVFGDTEAFF
>TRBJ2-7|14|NA|TRBV4-1|NA
TGCGCCAGCAGCCAAGCGGAACTAGCCTACGAGCAGTACTTC
CASSQAELAYEQYF
>TRBJ2-7|15|NA|TRBV5-6|NA
TGTGCCAGCAGCCCCGACTGGGGGCGAATCTCCGAGCAGTACTTC
CASSPDWGRISEQYF